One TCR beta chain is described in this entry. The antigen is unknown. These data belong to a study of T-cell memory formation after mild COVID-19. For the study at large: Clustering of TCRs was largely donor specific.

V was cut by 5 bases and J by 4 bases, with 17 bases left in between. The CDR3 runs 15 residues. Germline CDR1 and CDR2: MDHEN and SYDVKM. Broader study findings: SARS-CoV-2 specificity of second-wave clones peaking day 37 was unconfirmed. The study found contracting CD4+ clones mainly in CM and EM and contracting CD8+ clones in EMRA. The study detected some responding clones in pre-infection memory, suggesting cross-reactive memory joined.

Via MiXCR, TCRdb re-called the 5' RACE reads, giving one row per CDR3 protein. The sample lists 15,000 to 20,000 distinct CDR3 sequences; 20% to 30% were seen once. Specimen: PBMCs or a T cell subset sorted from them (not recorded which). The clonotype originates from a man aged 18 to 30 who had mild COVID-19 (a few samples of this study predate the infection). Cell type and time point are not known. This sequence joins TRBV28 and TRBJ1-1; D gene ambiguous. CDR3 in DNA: TGTGCCAGCAGTCCAAGGTGGTTTGGGGTCACTGAAGCTTTCTTT. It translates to CASSPRWFGVTEAFF.